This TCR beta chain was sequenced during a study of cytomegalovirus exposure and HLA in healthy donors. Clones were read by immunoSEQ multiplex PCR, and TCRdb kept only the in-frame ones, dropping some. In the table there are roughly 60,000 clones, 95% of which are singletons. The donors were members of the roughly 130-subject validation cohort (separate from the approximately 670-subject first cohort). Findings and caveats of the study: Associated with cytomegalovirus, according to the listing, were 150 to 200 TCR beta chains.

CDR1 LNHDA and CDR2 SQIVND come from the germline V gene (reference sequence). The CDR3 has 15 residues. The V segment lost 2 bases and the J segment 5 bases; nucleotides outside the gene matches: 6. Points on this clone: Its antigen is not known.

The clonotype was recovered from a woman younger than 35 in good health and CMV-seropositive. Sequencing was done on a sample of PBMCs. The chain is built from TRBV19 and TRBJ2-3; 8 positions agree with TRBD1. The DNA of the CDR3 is TGTGCCAGTAGTATATCGGACAGGGAAGTAGATACGCAGTATTTT. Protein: CASSISDREVDTQYF.